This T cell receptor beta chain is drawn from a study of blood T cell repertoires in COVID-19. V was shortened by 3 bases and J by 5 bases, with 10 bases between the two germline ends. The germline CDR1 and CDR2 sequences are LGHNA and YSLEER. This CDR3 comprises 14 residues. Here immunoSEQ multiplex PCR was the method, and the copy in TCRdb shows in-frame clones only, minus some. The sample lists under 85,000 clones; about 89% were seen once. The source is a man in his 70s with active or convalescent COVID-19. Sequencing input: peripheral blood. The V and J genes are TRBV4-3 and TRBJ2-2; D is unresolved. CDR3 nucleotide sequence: TGCGCCAGCAGCCAGGCTCAGGCTACCGGGGAGCTGTTTTTT. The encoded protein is CASSQAQATGELFF.